This TCR beta chain was captured in a study of T cells after yellow fever vaccination. TCRdb re-analysed the 5' RACE reads in MiXCR, keeping a single row per CDR3 protein. The data show 250,000 to 350,000 distinct CDR3 sequences, 3.5% to 4.5% seen once. This clonotype was seen more than once but under ten times. Trimming shortened V by 4 bases and J by 8 bases, and 15 bases separated the two germline ends. This CDR3 has 13 residues. Germline V gives CDR1 SGHDT, CDR2 YYEEEE. The sample was PBMCs, taken 15 days after the yellow fever booster vaccination. The rearrangement links TRBV5-6 to TRBJ1-1; no firm D call. This TCR derives from a man younger than 35 who received the YFV17D yellow fever vaccine. The CDR3 loop is CASSPHTRREAFF. Here the CDR3 DNA reads TGTGCCAGCAGCCCGCACACACGCCGCGAAGCTTTCTTT.